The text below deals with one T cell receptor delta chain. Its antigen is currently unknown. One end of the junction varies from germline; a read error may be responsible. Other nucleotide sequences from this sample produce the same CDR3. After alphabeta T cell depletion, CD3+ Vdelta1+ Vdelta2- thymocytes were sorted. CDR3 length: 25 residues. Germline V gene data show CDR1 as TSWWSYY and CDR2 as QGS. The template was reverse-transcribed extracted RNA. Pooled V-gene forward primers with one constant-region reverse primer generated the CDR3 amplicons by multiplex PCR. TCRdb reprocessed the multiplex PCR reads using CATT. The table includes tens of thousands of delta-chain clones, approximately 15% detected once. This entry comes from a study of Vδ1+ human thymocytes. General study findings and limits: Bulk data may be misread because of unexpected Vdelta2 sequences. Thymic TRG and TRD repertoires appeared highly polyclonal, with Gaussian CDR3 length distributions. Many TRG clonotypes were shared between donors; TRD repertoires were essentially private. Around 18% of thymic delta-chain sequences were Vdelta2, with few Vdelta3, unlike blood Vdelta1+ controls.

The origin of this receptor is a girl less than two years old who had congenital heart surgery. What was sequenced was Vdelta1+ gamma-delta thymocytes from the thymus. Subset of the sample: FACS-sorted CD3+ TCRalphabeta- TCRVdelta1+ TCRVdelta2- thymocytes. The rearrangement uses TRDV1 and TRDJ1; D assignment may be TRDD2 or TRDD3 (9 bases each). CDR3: CALGILPSYVPKGDTRSPRTDKLIF. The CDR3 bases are TGTGCTCTTGGGATCTTGCCTTCCTACGTTCCCAAAGGGGATACGCGATCCCCGAGAACCGACAAACTCATCTTT.